This is a list of T cell receptor beta chains from one sample in a study of vaccination effects on CD4 cells after COVID-19. Assay used: immunoSEQ multiplex PCR; TCRdb lists only in-frame clones, some missing. The repertoire includes 26,000 or so clones, approximately 83% of them detected once, and roughly 1.4% sits in the top ten. Their antigens remain unidentified. The specimen comprised CD4+ T cells from PBMCs cultured with HCoV-NL63 spike peptides, sampled after COVID-19 vaccination. These receptors all come from a human donor who received a COVID-19 vaccine. Some clones in this sample may be carry-over from other donors' samples. Each CDR3 is given with its conserved first and last residue. The D gene is left open where the match is weak. Clone size is not always given. Where it is, it says once, few, many or a class for expanded clones.

abundance,d_gene,j_gene,v_gene,CDR3nt,CDR3aa
NA,TRBD1,TRBJ2-5,TRBV19,TGTGCCAGTAGTTCAGCCGGGACAGAAGAGACCCAGTACTTC,CASSSAGTEETQYF
NA,TRBD1,TRBJ2-5,TRBV29-1,TGCAGCGCTTCCTGGACAGGTCTGGGAGAGACCCAGTACTTC,CSASWTGLGETQYF
NA,NA,TRBJ1-1,TRBV13,TGTGCCAGCAGCTTAGAGGGCAGGGGGAACACTGAAGCTTTCTTT,CASSLEGRGNTEAFF
NA,TRBD1,TRBJ1-1,TRBV19,TGTGCCAGTAGTCATGGGACAGGGGTAATGAACACTGAAGCTTTCTTT,CASSHGTGVMNTEAFF
NA,NA,TRBJ2-5,TRBV13,TGTGCCAGCAGCTTAAACAGGGCAAAGACCCAGTACTTC,CASSLNRAKTQYF
few,NA,TRBJ1-2,TRBV4-1,TGCGCCAGCAGACTCCCCGGGACCGGGACTAACTATGGCTACACCTTC,CASRLPGTGTNYGYTF
once,NA,TRBJ1-5,TRBV19,TGTGCCAGTAGTGCCCAAGCTGATCAGCCCCAGCATTTT,CASSAQADQPQHF
NA,NA,TRBJ1-2,TRBV18,TGTGCCAGCTCCCGAACGTCGAAAGGGGATGGCTACACCTTC,CASSRTSKGDGYTF
few,NA,TRBJ1-1,TRBV2,TGTGCCAGCAGTGTTCCTGAGACCGGCACTGAAGCTTTCTTT,CASSVPETGTEAFF
NA,NA,TRBJ1-4,TRBV11-2,TGTGCCAGCAGGCTCAACAGGGTCAGGAAACTGTTTTTT,CASRLNRVRKLFF
NA,TRBD1,TRBJ2-3,TRBV6-5,TGTGCCAGCAGTTGGACAGGCGGCACAGATACGCAGTATTTT,CASSWTGGTDTQYF
NA,TRBD1,TRBJ1-5,TRBV6-2/TRBV6-3,TGTGCCAGCAGTTACAACAGGGGACTTCAGCCCCAGCATTTT,CASSYNRGLQPQHF
NA,NA,TRBJ1-2,TRBV12-3/TRBV12-4,TGTGCCAGCAGACCCCAGGGCTATGGCTACACCTTC,CASRPQGYGYTF
NA,TRBD1,TRBJ1-4,TRBV7-2,TGTGCCAGCAGCTGGGACAGGGGAAGTGAAAAACTGTTTTTT,CASSWDRGSEKLFF
NA,NA,TRBJ1-2,TRBV2,TGTGCCAGCAGTGGGACAGATTTCTATGGCTACACCTTC,CASSGTDFYGYTF
once,NA,TRBJ1-1,TRBV27,TGTGCCAGCACCGAGAGGGGGAGGACTGAAGCTTTCTTT,CASTERGRTEAFF
NA,NA,TRBJ1-1,TRBV5-5,TGTGCCAGCAGCCAGGGACGGATGAACACTGAAGCTTTCTTT,CASSQGRMNTEAFF
NA,NA,TRBJ2-5,TRBV6-2/TRBV6-3,TGTGCCAGCAGTTACCTACGGGTAAAAGAGACCCAGTACTTC,CASSYLRVKETQYF
NA,TRBD1,TRBJ1-1,TRBV5-1,TGCGCCAGCAGCCTTGACAGGGTGAACACTGAAGCTTTCTTT,CASSLDRVNTEAFF
few,NA,TRBJ2-1,TRBV24-1,TGTGCCACCAGTGACCCCGCGGACAGCCCTTACAATGAGCAGTTCTTC,CATSDPADSPYNEQFF
NA,NA,TRBJ1-2,TRBV5-4,TGTGCCAGCAGCTTCCCCGGAGAAAACTATGGCTACACCTTC,CASSFPGENYGYTF
NA,NA,TRBJ2-3,TRBV7-2,TGTGCCAGCAGCTTAGGGGGGAGTGGTACGCAGTATTTT,CASSLGGSGTQYF
NA,NA,TRBJ1-2,TRBV7-3,TGTGCCAGCAGCCTAACAGCTAACTATGGCTACACCTTC,CASSLTANYGYTF
once,NA,TRBJ2-3,TRBV9,TGTGCCAGCAGCGTAGCTTCAGGTATGGATACGCAGTATTTT,CASSVASGMDTQYF
few,TRBD1,TRBJ1-1,TRBV5-1,TGCGCCAGCAGCTCAAAACAGGGGGCTAACACTGAAGCTTTCTTT,CASSSKQGANTEAFF
NA,NA,TRBJ1-2,TRBV3-1/TRBV3-2,TGTGCCAGCAGCCATGCCCCCAGGGATAAGAGTTACACCTTC,CASSHAPRDKSYTF
NA,NA,TRBJ1-2,TRBV2,TGTGCCAGCAGTGAACAGGGGATCCTCTATGGCTACACCTTC,CASSEQGILYGYTF
NA,NA,TRBJ2-4,TRBV6-5,TGTGCCAGCAGGCCGACGGGGGCGAAAAACATTCAGTACTTC,CASRPTGAKNIQYF
NA,TRBD1,TRBJ1-2,TRBV19,TGTGCCAGTAGTACCTCGACAGGGGTCGGTGGCTACACCTTC,CASSTSTGVGGYTF
NA,NA,TRBJ2-5,TRBV18,TGTGCCAGCTCACCCCCTTGGGGGGAGACCCAGTACTTC,CASSPPWGETQYF
NA,TRBD2,TRBJ2-2,TRBV30,TGTGCCTGGAGAAAAGCGGGGGGGCCCGGGGAGCTGTTTTTT,CAWRKAGGPGELFF
NA,NA,TRBJ2-1,TRBV5-1,TGCGCCAGCAGCTCCGGGACCTACAACTACAATGAGCAGTTCTTC,CASSSGTYNYNEQFF
once,NA,TRBJ2-3,TRBV7-9,TGTGCCAGCAGCTTAGTCCGGCTAATGGGTACAGATACGCAGTATTTT,CASSLVRLMGTDTQYF
NA,NA,TRBJ2-7,TRBV3-1/TRBV3-2,TGTGCCAGCAGCCATTTAACCGAGCAGTACTTC,CASSHLTEQYF
NA,TRBD2,TRBJ2-5,TRBV28,TGTGCCAGCAGTTTAACTAGCGGGGGGCAAGAGACCCAGTACTTC,CASSLTSGGQETQYF
NA,NA,TRBJ1-1,TRBV10-3,TGTGCCATCAAGGCCACAGCCAACACTGAAGCTTTCTTT,CAIKATANTEAFF
NA,NA,TRBJ2-1,TRBV5-1,TGCGCCAGCAGCTTGGTCGGGACGGGGACCTACAATGAGCAGTTCTTC,CASSLVGTGTYNEQFF
NA,TRBD1,TRBJ2-5,TRBV6-5,TGTGCCAGCAGGGAGGACAGGGGTAGGGAGACCCAGTACTTC,CASREDRGRETQYF